This TCR beta chain was profiled in a study of T cell clonality in common variable immunodeficiency. Broader study findings: Compared with controls, CVID subjects had fewer shared TCRbeta clones.

This clone was seen a handful of times. Antigen specificity is unknown. The read ends 3 residues early relative to the CDR3; the germline J gene fills the gap. Germline trimming cut 5 bases from V and 2 bases from J; bases unmatched to any gene: 8. The CDR3 is 16 amino acids. Germline V gene data show CDR1 as GTSNPN and CDR2 as SVGIG (reference sequence). Only in-frame clones appear in the TCRdb table, and some are missing; sequencing was by immunoSEQ multiplex PCR. The sample yields 45,000 to 65,000 clones, without any singletons. The chain combines TRBV30 with TRBJ1-6; 8 bases align to TRBD1. Source material: peripheral blood mononuclear cells. This sequence originates from a person aged 18 to 70 in good health. The DNA read from the CDR3 is TGTGCCTGGGGACGGCTGGGACAGGCCTATAATTCACCC. Amino acids: CAWGRLGQAYNSP. The whole CDR3 region reads CAWGRLGQAYNSPLHF.